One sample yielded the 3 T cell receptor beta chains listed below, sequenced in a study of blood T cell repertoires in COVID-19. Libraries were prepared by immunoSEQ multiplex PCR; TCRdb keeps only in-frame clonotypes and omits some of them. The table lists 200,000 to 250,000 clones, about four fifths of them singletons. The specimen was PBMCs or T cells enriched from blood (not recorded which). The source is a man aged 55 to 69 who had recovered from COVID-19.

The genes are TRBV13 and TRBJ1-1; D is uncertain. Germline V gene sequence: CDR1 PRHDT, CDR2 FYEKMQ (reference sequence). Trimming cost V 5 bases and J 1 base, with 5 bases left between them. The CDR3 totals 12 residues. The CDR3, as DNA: TGTGCCAGCAGCCGGGGGAACACTGAAGCTTTCTTT. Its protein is CASSRGNTEAFF.

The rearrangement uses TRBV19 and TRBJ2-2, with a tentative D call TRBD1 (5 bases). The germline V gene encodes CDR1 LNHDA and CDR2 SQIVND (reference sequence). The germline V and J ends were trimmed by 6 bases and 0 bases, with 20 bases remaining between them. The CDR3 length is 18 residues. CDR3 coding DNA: TGTGCCAGTAGGGTAGAAGACAGACACTTCGCGAACACCGGGGAGCTGTTTTTT. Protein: CASRVEDRHFANTGELFF.

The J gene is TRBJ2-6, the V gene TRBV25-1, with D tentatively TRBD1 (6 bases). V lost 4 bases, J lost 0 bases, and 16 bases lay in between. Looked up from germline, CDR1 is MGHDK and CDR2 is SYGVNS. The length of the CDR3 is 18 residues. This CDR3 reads CASSGVAGDLSGANVLTF. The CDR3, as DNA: TGTGCCAGCAGTGGGGTGGCAGGGGACCTCTCTGGGGCCAACGTCCTGACTTTC.